The rows below give T cell receptor beta chains drawn from one sample of a study of regulatory T cells in long-lasting Graves disease. MiXCR, run by TCRdb on the multiplex PCR reads, gives a single entry per CDR3 protein. This sample has 550,000 to 600,000 distinct CDR3 sequences, with approximately 16% found just once. These data were also filed under a second study, of T cells in Graves' hyperthyroidism and ophthalmopathy.

Here the sequenced sample was peripheral blood mononuclear cells (PBMCs), taken at new diagnosis, from a patient treated with antithyroid drugs. These receptors came from a man between 18 and 29 years old with Graves disease. Each CDR3 is given with its conserved first and last residue. D genes are given only for firm matches. The listing skips clone size in some rows; elsewhere it reads once, few, many or a size class.

j_call,d_call,v_call,clone_size,cdr3_aa,cdr3_nt
TRBJ2-1,TRBD1,TRBV19,-,CASSPTPGTGVGNEQFF,TGTGCCAGTAGTCCAACTCCCGGGACAGGGGTAGGCAATGAGCAGTTCTTC
TRBJ2-7,TRBD2,TRBV6-2/TRBV6-3,few,CASIAGGTYEQYF,TGTGCCAGCATAGCGGGAGGGACATACGAGCAGTACTTC
TRBJ1-6,-,TRBV20-1,-,CSAREGGVNNSPLHF,TGCAGTGCTAGAGAGGGCGGGGTGAATAATTCACCCCTCCACTTT
TRBJ2-1,TRBD2,TRBV18,many,CASSPRGTSAYNEQFF,TGTGCCAGCTCACCCCGGGGGACTAGCGCCTACAATGAGCAGTTCTTC
TRBJ2-6,-,TRBV4-1,-,CASTRDSGANVLTF,TGCGCCAGCACCCGGGACTCTGGGGCCAACGTCCTGACTTTC
TRBJ1-5,TRBD1,TRBV6-1,many,CASSGTGGSNQPQHF,TGTGCCAGCAGCGGGACAGGGGGGAGCAATCAGCCCCAGCATTTT
TRBJ2-1,-,TRBV24-1,few,CATSDYNEQFF,TGTGCCACCAGTGACTACAATGAGCAGTTCTTC
TRBJ2-3,TRBD2,TRBV6-2/TRBV6-3,few,CASSARTSGITDTQYF,TGTGCCAGCAGTGCTCGGACTAGCGGGATCACAGATACGCAGTATTTT
TRBJ1-2,-,TRBV27,-,CASRRSQGYGYTF,TGTGCCAGCAGGCGATCGCAGGGCTATGGCTACACCTTC
TRBJ2-3,-,TRBV12-3/TRBV12-4,many,CAGAWGSHTDTQYF,TGTGCCGGCGCGTGGGGCTCCCACACAGATACGCAGTATTTT
TRBJ1-2,TRBD1,TRBV20-1,few,CSARNYRGRDYGYTF,TGCAGTGCTAGGAATTACAGGGGGCGCGACTATGGCTACACCTTC
TRBJ2-7,TRBD1,TRBV27,many,CASSLVTGVGEQYF,TGTGCCAGCAGTTTAGTGACAGGGGTTGGCGAGCAGTACTTC
TRBJ2-3,TRBD2,TRBV6-1,few,CASSGVGGRSKDTQYF,TGTGCCAGCAGTGGAGTCGGCGGGAGAAGTAAAGATACGCAGTATTTT
TRBJ2-1,-,TRBV20-1,many,CSARGQLSYNEQFF,TGCAGTGCTAGAGGGCAGCTCTCCTACAATGAGCAGTTCTTC
TRBJ1-1,TRBD1,TRBV11-1,many,CASSHRTGTNTEAFF,TGTGCCAGCAGCCACCGGACAGGAACGAACACTGAAGCTTTCTTT
TRBJ2-7,TRBD1,TRBV12-3/TRBV12-4,many,CASSLYRRGQGEQYF,TGTGCCAGCAGTTTATACCGCAGGGGGCAGGGCGAGCAGTACTTC
TRBJ1-2,-,TRBV27,-,CASSLSSGVSYDGYTF,TGTGCCAGCAGTTTAAGTTCGGGGGTCTCCTATGATGGCTACACCTTC
TRBJ2-6,-,TRBV29-1,few,CSVEGPGQPRGSGANVLTF,TGCAGCGTTGAAGGCCCCGGACAGCCTCGGGGATCTGGGGCCAACGTCCTGACTTTC